This T cell receptor beta chain was identified in a study of CXCR3-negative and CXCR3-positive naive CD8 T cells. Study observations and caveats: Much lower diversity was found in memory CD8+ cells, while both naive subsets had comparably high diversity.

The study made its TRB cDNA libraries by 5' RACE, adding UMI labels. TCRdb reworked the 5' RACE reads into one entry per CDR3 protein, no DNA. This table lists tens of thousands of distinct CDR3 sequences. The CDR3 loop spans 11 amino acids. Per the germline V gene, CDR1 is DFQATT and CDR2 is SNEGSKA (reference sequence). For this clonotype: Antigen specificity is unknown.

Source material: memory CD8+ T cells from blood. This sequence joins TRBV20-1 and TRBJ2-7; there is no DNA to check the TCRdb D call of TRBD1. This receptor was taken from a human donor in good health. Some clones in this sample may be carry-over from other donors' samples. CDR3 sequence reads: CSATTGYEQYF.